These 16 T cell receptor beta chains share one sample of origin, sequenced in a study of T cell responses to AZD1222 COVID-19 vaccine. This table comes from immunoSEQ multiplex PCR, and its TCRdb copy is limited to in-frame clones, with some not included. The top ten clones hold approximately 8.1% of a sample with about 110,000 clones, 70% to 90% of them seen once. The source was peripheral blood, collected on day 0 of AZD1222 vaccination. Receptor source: an adult in good health.

The V and J genes are TRBV7-3 and TRBJ2-7, with 14 bases fitting TRBD2. Germline CDR1 reads SGHTA; CDR2 reads FQGTGA. There are 17 residues in the CDR3. V was pared by 1 base and J by 0 bases, with 2 bases of the junction left unmatched. The CDR3: CASSLMGLAGVSYEQYF. CDR3 in DNA: TGTGCCAGCAGCTTAATGGGACTAGCGGGAGTCTCCTACGAGCAGTACTTC.

The J gene is TRBJ1-3, the V gene TRBV30; D is possibly TRBD1 (5 bases). V was cut by 3 bases and J by 3 bases, with 15 bases left in between. This CDR3 contains 15 residues. The germline gives CDR1 GTSNPN, CDR2 SVGIG (reference sequence). Here the CDR3 DNA reads TGTGCCTGGAGACTTCGAGGGGTTATTGGAAACACCATATATTTT. Amino acids: CAWRLRGVIGNTIYF.

The rearrangement joins TRBV7-9 to TRBJ2-3, with D unresolved. Germline CDR1 reads SEHNR; CDR2 reads FQNEAQ (reference sequence). The germline V and J ends were trimmed by 1 base and 9 bases, with 11 bases remaining between them. There are 13 residues in the CDR3. CDR3 loop: CASSLGSAVTQYF. CDR3 in DNA: TGTGCCAGCAGCTTAGGCTCGGCAGTAACGCAGTATTTT.

The V and J genes are TRBV2 and TRBJ1-1; D remains unclear. V was trimmed by 7 bases and J by 4 bases, leaving 19 bases between them. This CDR3 is 15 amino acids long. Per the germline V gene, CDR1 is SNHLY and CDR2 is FYNNEI. CDR3 DNA: TGTGCCAGCAACCTAATCCCGGGCCAAGGCACTGAAGCTTTCTTT. It specifies CASNLIPGQGTEAFF.

This clone has only a few counts. CDR3 DNA: TGTGCCAGCACCTCGGGGGAGGGCAATCAGCCCCAGCATTTT. Translation: CASTSGEGNQPQHF. The chain recombines TRBV28 with TRBJ1-5, with D perhaps matching TRBD1 (5 bases). Germline values: CDR1 MDHEN, CDR2 SYDVKM. Deletions cut 7 bases from V and 2 bases from J, with 12 bases between. The CDR3 consists of 14 residues.

The gene calls are TRBV28 and TRBJ1-3, with D maybe TRBD1 (5 bases). CDR1 and CDR2 (germline): MDHEN, SYDVKM. The length of the CDR3 is 14 residues. V lost 0 bases and J lost 4, with 7 bases in between. CDR3 in DNA: TGTGCCAGCAGTTTATGGGGGGTGGGAAACACCATATATTTT. It codes for CASSLWGVGNTIYF. Using reference TRBV28 and TRBJ1-3 for the parts outside the CDR3, the full variable domain is DVKVTQSSRYLVKRTGEKVFLECVQDMDHENMFWYRQDPGLGLRLIYFSYDVKMKEKGDIPEGYSVSREKKERFSLILESASTNQTSMYLCASSLWGVGNTIYFGEGSWLTVV.

This clone was recorded a few times. The chain links TRBV19 to TRBJ1-1; no clear D. CDR1 and CDR2 (germline): LNHDA, SQIVND (reference sequence). The V and J ends lost 4 bases and 4 bases respectively, with 10 bases between them. There are 13 residues in the CDR3. The CDR3: CASSSTGRTEAFF. CDR3 coding DNA: TGTGCCAGTAGTAGTACCGGTCGCACTGAAGCTTTCTTT. Combining the CDR3 with reference TRBV19 and TRBJ1-1 gives the whole variable domain DGGITQSPKYLFRKEGQNVTLSCEQNLNHDAMYWYRQDPGQGLRLIYYSQIVNDFQKGDIAEGYSVSREKKESFPLTVTSAQKNPTAFYLCASSSTGRTEAFFGQGTRLTVV.

The CDR3 sequence: CASSYGSGTSGYTF. The CDR3 nucleotides are TGTGCCAGCAGTTACGGAAGTGGGACATCAGGCTACACCTTC. The J gene is TRBJ1-2, the V gene TRBV6-2 or TRBV6-3, with D maybe TRBD1 (6 bases). Trimming removed 2 bases from V and 8 bases from J, with 15 bases in between. Germline V CDR1 and CDR2: MNHEY, SVGEGT. CDR3 length equals 14 residues.

The chain couples TRBV20-1 to TRBJ2-1, with no clear D. V was pared by 7 bases and J by 4 bases, with 8 bases between. This CDR3 spans 11 amino acids. CDR1 and CDR2 from the germline V gene are DFQATT and SNEGSKA (reference sequence). CDR3 sequence reads: CSGEIYNEQFF. CDR3 bases: TGCAGTGGAGAGATTTACAATGAGCAGTTCTTC.

The chain is built from TRBV28 and TRBJ1-5, with 8 bases that match TRBD1. The CDR3 sequence is 14 residues long. Germline-derived CDR1 and CDR2 are MDHEN and SYDVKM. Unmatched junction bases numbered 2, after V lost 2 bases and J lost 5 bases. Here the CDR3 reads CASSLGQGDQPQHF. In DNA, the CDR3 is TGTGCCAGCAGTTTAGGACAGGGTGATCAGCCCCAGCATTTT.

The rearrangement joins TRBV3-1 (or the pseudogene TRBV3-2) to TRBJ1-5, with D possibly TRBD1 on 5 matching bases. Deletions cut 0 bases from V and 4 bases from J, with 10 bases between. The CDR3 contains 15 residues. Germline V gene data show CDR1 as LGHDT and CDR2 as YNNKEL (reference sequence). The CDR3 loop is CASSQDLGVNQPQHF. The CDR3 region has the DNA TGTGCCAGCAGCCAAGATCTGGGGGTAAATCAGCCCCAGCATTTT.

This chain links TRBV10-3 with TRBJ1-1, with D tentatively TRBD1 (6 bases). This CDR3 is built from 14 residues. Germline CDR1 and CDR2: ENHRY and SYGVKD. Between the trimmed V and J ends, which lost 4 bases and 2 bases, there was a span of 11 bases. In DNA form, the CDR3 reads TGTGCCATCAGTGGCACCGGGGGCAACACTGAAGCTTTCTTT. It is translated as CAISGTGGNTEAFF.

This clone was counted only a few times. V gene TRBV6-1 combines with J gene TRBJ1-5, with 7 positions matching TRBD1. Germline V lookup: CDR1 MNHNS, CDR2 SASEGT. The CDR3 covers 16 residues. V gave up 3 bases and J gave up 0 bases; unmatched junction bases: 5. CDR3 sequence reads: CASSDDRVGSNQPQHF. The CDR3 bases are TGTGCCAGCAGTGATGACAGGGTAGGTAGCAATCAGCCCCAGCATTTT.

J is TRBJ2-7 and V is TRBV3-1 (or the pseudogene TRBV3-2), with unresolved D. V was shortened by 1 base and J by 0 bases, with 7 bases between the two germline ends. This CDR3 region has 14 residues. The germline CDR1 and CDR2 sequences are LGHDT and YNNKEL (reference sequence). In nucleotides, the CDR3 is TGTGCCAGCAGCCAAGTTCCCTCCTCCTACGAGCAGTACTTC. Translation: CASSQVPSSYEQYF.

The chain has TRBV19 and TRBJ1-1; 8 nucleotides line up with TRBD1. With V trimmed by 3 bases and J by 4 bases, 1 base remained unmatched. This CDR3 is built from 13 residues. Germline lookup yields CDR1 LNHDA and CDR2 SQIVND (reference sequence). CDR3 region: CASSMGTGTEAFF. The CDR3 bases are TGTGCCAGTAGTATGGGGACAGGCACTGAAGCTTTCTTT.

Only a few counts were recorded for this clone. A read error may produce the germline difference seen at one junction end. The chain recombines TRBV19 with TRBJ2-7, with D perhaps TRBD1 or TRBD2 (5 bases each). CDR1 and CDR2 from the germline V gene are LNHDA and SQIVND (reference sequence). The CDR3 sequence is 15 residues long. CDR3 sequence reads: CASRIGTLGSYEQYF. CDR3 DNA: TGTGCCAGTAGGATAGGGACCCTGGGATCCTACGAGCAGTACTTC. The full variable domain, with the rest looked up from reference TRBV19 and TRBJ2-7, is DGGITQSPKYLFRKEGQNVTLSCEQNLNHDAMYWYRQDPGQGLRLIYYSQIVNDFQKGDIAEGYSVSREKKESFPLTVTSAQKNPTAFYLCASRIGTLGSYEQYFGPGTRLTVT.